This paragraph covers one T cell receptor (beta chain) sequence. Its specific antigen is unknown. Base qualities are missing; no much larger clone stands one base away. Clipping removes 7 bases from V and 7 bases from J, with 14 as the unmatched junction base count. The CDR3 contains 14 residues, cysteine and phenylalanine counted. The retained sequence is limited to the CDR3, 42 bases, with the frame set at the first base. The germline V gene (reference sequence) specifies DFQATT as CDR1 and SNEGSKA as CDR2. These data are taken from a study of blood T cells in healthy people across ages (dated by TCRdb to the mid-2010s). In the study overall: In model experiments, template switching captured about one uniquely barcoded TCR beta cDNA molecule for every two T cells. Two additional independent replicas of 1 million unique cDNA reads from the same blood draw were analyzed for two donors (one aged 18 to 29 and one aged 80 or older). To avoid experimental bias, donors of different ages were randomly spread across the sequencing lanes. The donors were split into four age groups: young (average about 15 years), middle-aged (around 37), aged (roughly 60) and long-lived (about 82). The study measured age-related changes in TCR beta repertoire diversity using deep sequencing normalized with unique cDNA molecular identifiers.

Donors were around 37 systemically healthy Caucasian individuals from Russia aged 6 to 90 years. Each donor gave roughly 9 milliliters of peripheral blood, drawn into EDTA-treated Vacutainer tubes. PBMCs were isolated by Ficoll-Paque density-gradient centrifugation, with at least 6 million obtained per sample. Trizol reagent was used to extract total RNA from PBMCs, with at least 5.5 micrograms per sample. For every donor, flow cytometry on a PBMC aliquot measured the percentage of naive CD45RAhigh/CD27high T cells. Here is what the overall study found, with its caveats: The long-lived group showed more naive CD4+ T cells, fewer expanded clones and increased TCR diversity than the aged group, suggesting age selection. Observed TCR beta diversity correlated strongly with the percentage of naive T cells measured by flow cytometry. As age increased, observed TCR beta diversity per million T cells dropped in a roughly linear way, and a significant reduction was already evident by age around 41. Donor CMV infection status was unknown, potentially confounding age-related changes in expanded clonotypes. Since profiling was done on bulk unsorted PBMCs, naive and antigen-experienced compartments could not be conclusively compared. Total diversity estimates from one million sequenced T cells were considered lower bounds and underestimates.

Library prep was done by 5' RACE. Sequencing was carried out with an Illumina HiSeq 2500. A second 7 to 11 cycle PCR used a sample-barcoded 5' primer and a J-beta primer mix. A unique molecular identifier was introduced onto each TCR beta cDNA molecule by a template-switch 5' adaptor carrying 12 random nucleotides. Each sample yielded at least 3 million CDR3-containing paired-end reads. First-strand cDNA was synthesized from all RNA with the Mint cDNA synthesis kit, primed by a TRBC-specific oligonucleotide. Following uracil-DNA glycosylase treatment, a first 18-cycle PCR with universal primers M1SS and BC2_uni_R was performed on all cDNA. As for the authors' bioinformatics: Each sample was normalized by randomly selecting 1 million high-quality reads, each carrying a distinct molecular identifier. Reads with shared molecular identifiers were discarded instead of being binned into consensus sequences. MiTCR, run with a Q25 quality threshold and the strictest error-elimination algorithm, handled CDR3 identification, clonotype clustering and error correction. A nonparametric unseen species model with Euler transformation was used to estimate a lower bound on total TCR beta diversity. Using fastp at Q25 and MiXCR, TCRdb reprocessed the public reads and kept productive beta chains. Every entry covers one CDR3 protein and lists the most common genes and DNA from its rows. The V and J calls here are based on TCRdb, not the publication. The sample data list fewer than 700,000 distinct CDR3 sequences, and about 45% of these were observed just once. About 26% of the sample belongs to the ten largest clones.

Here the chain combines TRBV20-1 and TRBJ2-5; TRBD1 agrees with 8 junctional bases. The specimen was blood. This TCR was recovered from a man at least 80 years old in good health. CDR3 sequence: CSGTGPAGWGTQYF. The DNA is as follows: TGCAGTGGGACAGGGCCTGCGGGGTGGGGGACCCAGTACTTC.